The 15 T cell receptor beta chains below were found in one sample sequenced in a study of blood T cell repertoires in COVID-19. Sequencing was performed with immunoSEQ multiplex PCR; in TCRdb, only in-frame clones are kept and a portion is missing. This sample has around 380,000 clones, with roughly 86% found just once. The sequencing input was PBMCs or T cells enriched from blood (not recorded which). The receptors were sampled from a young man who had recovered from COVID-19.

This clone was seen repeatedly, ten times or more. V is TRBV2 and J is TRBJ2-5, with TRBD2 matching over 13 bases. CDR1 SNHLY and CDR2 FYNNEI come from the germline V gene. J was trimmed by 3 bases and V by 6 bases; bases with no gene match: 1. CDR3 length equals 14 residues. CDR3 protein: CASRGTSGEETQYF. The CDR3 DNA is TGTGCCAGCAGGGGGACTAGCGGGGAAGAGACCCAGTACTTC. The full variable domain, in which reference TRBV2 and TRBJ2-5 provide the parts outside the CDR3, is EPEVTQTPSHQVTQMGQEVILRCVPISNHLYFYWYRQILGQKVEFLVSFYNNEISEKSEIFDDQFSVERPDGSNFTLKIRSTKLEDSAMYFCASRGTSGEETQYFGPGTRLLVL.

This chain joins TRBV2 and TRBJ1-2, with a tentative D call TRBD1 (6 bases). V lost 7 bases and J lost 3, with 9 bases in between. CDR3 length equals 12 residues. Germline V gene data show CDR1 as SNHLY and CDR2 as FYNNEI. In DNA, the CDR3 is TGTGCCAGCATCAGACAGGACTATGGCTACACCTTC. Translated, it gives CASIRQDYGYTF.

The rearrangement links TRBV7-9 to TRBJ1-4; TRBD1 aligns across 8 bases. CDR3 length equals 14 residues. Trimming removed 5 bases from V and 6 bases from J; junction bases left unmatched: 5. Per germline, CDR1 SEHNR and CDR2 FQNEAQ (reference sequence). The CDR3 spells CASSKGQGYEKLFF. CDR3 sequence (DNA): TGTGCCAGCAGCAAAGGACAGGGCTATGAAAAACTGTTTTTT.

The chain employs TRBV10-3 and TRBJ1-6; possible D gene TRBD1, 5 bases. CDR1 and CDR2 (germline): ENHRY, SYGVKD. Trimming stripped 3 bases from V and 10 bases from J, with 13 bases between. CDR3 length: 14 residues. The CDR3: CAISDGRVGSPLHF. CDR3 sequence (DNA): TGTGCCATCAGTGACGGCAGGGTGGGCTCACCCCTCCACTTT.

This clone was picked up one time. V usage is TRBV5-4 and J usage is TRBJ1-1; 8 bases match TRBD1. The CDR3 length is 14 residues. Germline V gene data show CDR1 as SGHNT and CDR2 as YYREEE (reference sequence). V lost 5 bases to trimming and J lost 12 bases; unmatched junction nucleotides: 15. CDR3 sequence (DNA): TGTGCCAGCAGGCCCGGACAGGGCTCGCTTATGACTTTCTTT. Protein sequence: CASRPGQGSLMTFF.

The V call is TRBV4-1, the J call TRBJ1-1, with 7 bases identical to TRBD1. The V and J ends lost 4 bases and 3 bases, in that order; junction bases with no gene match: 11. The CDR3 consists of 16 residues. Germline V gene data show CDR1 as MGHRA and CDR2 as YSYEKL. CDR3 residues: CASSPRAGGVYTEAFF. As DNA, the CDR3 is TGCGCCAGCAGCCCGCGGGCAGGGGGTGTTTACACTGAAGCTTTCTTT.

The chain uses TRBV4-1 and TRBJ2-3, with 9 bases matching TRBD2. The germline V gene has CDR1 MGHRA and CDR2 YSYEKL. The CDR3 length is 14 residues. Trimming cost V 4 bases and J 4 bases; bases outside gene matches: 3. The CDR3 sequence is CASSRLAGSDTQYF. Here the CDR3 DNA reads TGCGCCAGCAGCCGTCTAGCGGGGTCAGATACGCAGTATTTT.

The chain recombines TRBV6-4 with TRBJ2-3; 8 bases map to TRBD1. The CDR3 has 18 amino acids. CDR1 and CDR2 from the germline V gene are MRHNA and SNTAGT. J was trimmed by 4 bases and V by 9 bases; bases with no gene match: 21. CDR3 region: CARKLNGMTGVTADTQYF. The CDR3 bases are TGTGCCAGAAAGCTGAACGGGATGACAGGGGTTACAGCAGATACGCAGTATTTT.

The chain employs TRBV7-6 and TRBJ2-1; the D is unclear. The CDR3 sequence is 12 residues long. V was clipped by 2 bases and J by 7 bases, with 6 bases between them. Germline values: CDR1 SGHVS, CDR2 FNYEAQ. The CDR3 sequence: CASSLLANEQFF. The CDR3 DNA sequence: TGTGCCAGCAGCTTACTTGCGAATGAGCAGTTCTTC.

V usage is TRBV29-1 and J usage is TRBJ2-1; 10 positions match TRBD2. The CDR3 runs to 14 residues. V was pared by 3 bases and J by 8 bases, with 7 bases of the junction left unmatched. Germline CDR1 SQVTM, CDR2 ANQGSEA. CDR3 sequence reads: CSVEASGGAYEQFF. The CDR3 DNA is TGCAGCGTTGAGGCCAGCGGGGGGGCATATGAGCAGTTCTTC.

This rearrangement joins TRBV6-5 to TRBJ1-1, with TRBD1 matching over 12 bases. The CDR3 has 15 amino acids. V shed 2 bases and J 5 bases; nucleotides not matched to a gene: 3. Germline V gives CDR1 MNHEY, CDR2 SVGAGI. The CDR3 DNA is TGTGCCAGCAGTTACGGGACAGGGGGCAAAACTGAAGCTTTCTTT. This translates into CASSYGTGGKTEAFF.

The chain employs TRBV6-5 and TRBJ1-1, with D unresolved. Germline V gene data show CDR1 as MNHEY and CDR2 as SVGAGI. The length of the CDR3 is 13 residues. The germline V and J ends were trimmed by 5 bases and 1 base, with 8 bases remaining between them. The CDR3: CASSQVTNTEAFF. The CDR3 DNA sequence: TGTGCCAGCAGTCAGGTCACGAACACTGAAGCTTTCTTT.

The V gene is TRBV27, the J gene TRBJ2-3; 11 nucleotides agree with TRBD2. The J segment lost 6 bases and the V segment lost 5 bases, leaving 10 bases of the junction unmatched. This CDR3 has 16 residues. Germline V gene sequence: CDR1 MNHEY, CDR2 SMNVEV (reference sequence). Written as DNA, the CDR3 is TGTGCCAGCAGTCCGACTAGCGGGGCCCAAGGGGATACGCAGTATTTT. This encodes CASSPTSGAQGDTQYF.

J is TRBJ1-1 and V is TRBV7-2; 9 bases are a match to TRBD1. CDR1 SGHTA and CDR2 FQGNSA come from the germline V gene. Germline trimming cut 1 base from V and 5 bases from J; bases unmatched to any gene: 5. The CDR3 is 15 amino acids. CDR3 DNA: TGTGCCAGCAGCTTAGGTCCCGGGACAGGGACTGAAGCTTTCTTT. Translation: CASSLGPGTGTEAFF.

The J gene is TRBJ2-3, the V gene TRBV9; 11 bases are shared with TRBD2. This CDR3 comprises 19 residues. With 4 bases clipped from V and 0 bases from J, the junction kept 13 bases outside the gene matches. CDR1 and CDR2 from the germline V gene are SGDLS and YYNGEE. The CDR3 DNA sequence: TGTGCCAGCAGCACCCCAGGAGTTAGCGGGGGGGAAAGCACAGATACGCAGTATTTT. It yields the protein CASSTPGVSGGESTDTQYF.